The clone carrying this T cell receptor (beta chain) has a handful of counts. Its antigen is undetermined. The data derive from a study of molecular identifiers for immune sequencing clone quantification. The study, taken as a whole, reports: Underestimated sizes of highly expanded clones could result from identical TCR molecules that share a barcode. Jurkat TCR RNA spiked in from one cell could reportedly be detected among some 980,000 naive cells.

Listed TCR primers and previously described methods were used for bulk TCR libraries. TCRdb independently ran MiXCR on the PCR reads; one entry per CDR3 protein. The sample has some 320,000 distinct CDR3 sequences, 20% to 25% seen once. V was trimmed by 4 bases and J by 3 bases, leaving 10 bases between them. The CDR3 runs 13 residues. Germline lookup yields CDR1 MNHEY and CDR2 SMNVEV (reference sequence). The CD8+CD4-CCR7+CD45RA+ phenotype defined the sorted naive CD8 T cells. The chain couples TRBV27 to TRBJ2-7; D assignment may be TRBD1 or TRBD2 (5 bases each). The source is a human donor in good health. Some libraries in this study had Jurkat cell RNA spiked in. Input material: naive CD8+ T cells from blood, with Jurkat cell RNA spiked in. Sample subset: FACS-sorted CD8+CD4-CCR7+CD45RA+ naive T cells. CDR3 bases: TGTGCCAGCAGTTCCAGGGACCACTACGAGCAGTACTTC. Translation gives CASSSRDHYEQYF.